Shown below are 10 T cell receptor beta chains from a single sample sequenced in a study of blood T cell repertoires in COVID-19. The data were produced by immunoSEQ multiplex PCR, yet TCRdb's version contains in-frame clones alone and is incomplete. This table holds around 76,000 clones, about 76% found once. The sequenced sample was peripheral blood. The receptors stem from a woman older than 75 with active or convalescent COVID-19.

J is TRBJ2-5 and V is TRBV28; unclear D gene. Trimming stripped 6 bases from V and 5 bases from J, with 7 bases between. Germline V gives CDR1 MDHEN, CDR2 SYDVKM. CDR3 length: 11 amino acids. The CDR3 coding sequence is TGTGCCAGCAGCTCCGTCGAGACCCAGTACTTC. This translates into CASSSVETQYF. Using reference TRBV28 and TRBJ2-5 for the parts outside the CDR3, the full variable domain is DVKVTQSSRYLVKRTGEKVFLECVQDMDHENMFWYRQDPGLGLRLIYFSYDVKMKEKGDIPEGYSVSREKKERFSLILESASTNQTSMYLCASSSVETQYFGPGTRLLVL.

The sample holds a few counts of this clone. The chain employs TRBV7-2 and TRBJ2-5; D unresolved. The CDR3 is 14 amino acids. The germline V and J ends were trimmed by 1 base and 4 bases, with 10 bases remaining between them. The germline gives CDR1 SGHTA, CDR2 FQGNSA. The CDR3 reads CASSLGGTGETQYF. In DNA form, the CDR3 reads TGTGCCAGCAGCTTAGGCGGTACGGGAGAGACCCAGTACTTC.

The chain is built from TRBV28 and TRBJ1-5, with D unresolved. Deletions cut 6 bases from V and 0 bases from J, with 9 bases between. This CDR3 region has 14 residues. Looked up from germline, CDR1 is MDHEN and CDR2 is SYDVKM. CDR3 sequence reads: CASSPLFSNQPQHF. The DNA of the CDR3 is TGTGCCAGCAGCCCCTTGTTTAGCAATCAGCCCCAGCATTTT.

The chain couples TRBV4-3 to TRBJ2-5, with D possibly being TRBD1 (6 bases). Trimming took 1 base from V and 5 from J, leaving 20 bases between them. Germline V gene lookup returns CDR1 LGHNA and CDR2 YSLEER. This CDR3 comprises 17 residues. CDR3 sequence: CASSQGVRDTRGETQYF. The DNA of the CDR3 is TGCGCCAGCAGCCAAGGTGTACGGGACACCCGAGGGGAGACCCAGTACTTC.

The chain combines TRBV24-1 with TRBJ2-2, with D perhaps matching TRBD1 (7 bases). The CDR3 extends over 16 amino acids. V was trimmed by 7 bases and J by 0 bases, leaving 14 bases between them. The germline V gene encodes CDR1 KGHDR and CDR2 SFDVKD. CDR3 sequence reads: CATRSSGGPNTGELFF. The CDR3 DNA reads TGTGCCACCAGGAGTTCAGGGGGGCCGAACACCGGGGAGCTGTTTTTT.

The genes are TRBV4-1 and TRBJ2-2, with 15 bases lining up with TRBD2. The CDR3 covers 17 residues. After removal of 4 bases from V and 6 bases from J, the junction contained 6 bases not matched to a gene. Germline CDR1 MGHRA, CDR2 YSYEKL. Here the CDR3 DNA reads TGCGCCAGCAGCCTAACCGGACTAGCGGGGGGGCCCGGGGAGCTGTTTTTT. Its protein is CASSLTGLAGGPGELFF.

The V call is TRBV5-3, the J call TRBJ2-7; D might be TRBD1 (5 bases). TRBV5-3 is labeled an ORF, and its function is uncertain. V lost 1 base and J 0 bases, leaving 11 bases between the germline ends. The CDR3 length is 15 residues. This CDR3 reads CARSLKETASYEQYF. CDR3 in DNA: TGTGCCAGAAGCTTGAAGGAGACAGCCTCCTACGAGCAGTACTTC.

This chain connects TRBV6-2 or TRBV6-3 to TRBJ1-2; TRBD1 aligns across 7 bases. The length of the CDR3 is 13 residues. The germline V gene has CDR1 MNHEY and CDR2 SVGEGT. Trimming at V came to 5 bases and at J to 6 bases, leaving 6 bases not matched to a gene. The CDR3 is CASSAQGGNGYTF. In DNA, the CDR3 is TGTGCCAGCAGTGCACAAGGGGGCAATGGCTACACCTTC.

The chain recombines TRBV11-3 with TRBJ2-7, with 8 bases aligning to TRBD1. The V gene end was trimmed by 6 bases and the J gene end by 0 bases; junction bases not matched to a gene: 10. Germline V gene data show CDR1 as SGHNT and CDR2 as YENEEA. The CDR3 spans 16 residues. CDR3 sequence reads: CASSRGGQGGSYEQYF. The CDR3 DNA reads TGTGCCAGCAGTAGGGGAGGACAGGGTGGCTCCTACGAGCAGTACTTC. Filled out from reference TRBV11-3 and TRBJ2-7, the complete variable domain reads EAGVVQSPRYKIIEKKQPVAFWCNPISGHNTLYWYLQNLGQGPELLIRYENEEAVDDSQLPKDRFSAERLKGVDSTLKIQPAELGDSAVYLCASSRGGQGGSYEQYFGPGTRLTVT.

V gene TRBV5-1 combines with J gene TRBJ2-4, with D possibly being TRBD1 (5 bases). Trimming removed 5 bases from V and 4 bases from J, with 19 bases in between. Germline V gene data show CDR1 as SGHRS and CDR2 as YFSETQ. The CDR3 is made up of 16 amino acids. The CDR3 loop is CASRPLPTDRKNIQYF. Here the CDR3 DNA reads TGCGCCAGCAGACCCTTACCGACAGACAGAAAAAACATTCAGTACTTC.